One and the same sample provided the 28 T cell receptor beta chains below, sequenced in a study of early T cells in non-severe SARS-CoV-2 infection. TCRdb recomputed calls from the 5' RACE reads with MiXCR, one row per CDR3 protein. The sample holds tens of thousands of distinct CDR3 sequences, over 4% seen once. Sequencing used whole blood. Receptors originate from an adult who was a healthcare worker with PCR-confirmed SARS-CoV-2 infection or an uninfected control (not recorded which).

This clonotype was seen at least ten times. The gene calls are TRBV29-1 and TRBJ2-5; D is undetermined. This CDR3 has 13 residues. V lost 4 bases, J lost 5 bases, and 14 bases lay in between. Germline V lookup: CDR1 SQVTM, CDR2 ANQGSEA. CDR3 protein: CSVGKGMGETQYF. The CDR3 DNA is TGCAGCGTTGGCAAGGGTATGGGGGAGACCCAGTACTTC.

Many counts were recorded for this clonotype. The J gene is TRBJ1-1, the V gene TRBV20-1; 7 bases are shared with TRBD1. The V gene's germline CDR1 is DFQATT and CDR2 SNEGSKA (reference sequence). V lost 3 bases and J lost 5; bases outside the gene matches: 9. CDR3 length equals 14 residues. The CDR3 region has the DNA TGCAGTGCTAGTGGCGGGACAGTGGGGACTGAAGCTTTCTTT. Its translation is CSASGGTVGTEAFF.

On this clonotype itself: This could be a read error, since a much larger clone is one nucleotide away. The J gene is TRBJ1-6, the V gene TRBV20-1, with D perhaps matching TRBD1 (6 bases). This CDR3 has 16 amino acids. Germline V gene data show CDR1 as DFQATT and CDR2 as SNEGSKA (reference sequence). The CDR3 sequence is CSARGGGSSYSSPLHF. CDR3 nucleotides: TGCAGTGCTAGAGGAGGGGGAAGCTCCTATAGTTCACCCCTCCACTTT.

In this sample, this clonotype is medium-sized. The genes are TRBV5-4 and TRBJ1-1; no definite D call. The germline gives CDR1 SGHNT, CDR2 YYREEE (reference sequence). This CDR3 comprises 12 residues. Between the trimmed V and J ends, which lost 2 bases and 4 bases, there was a span of 6 bases. The CDR3 sequence: CASSFGGTEAFF. The DNA of the CDR3 is TGTGCCAGCAGCTTTGGAGGCACTGAAGCTTTCTTT.

There are many counts of this clonotype. The chain uses TRBV7-9 and TRBJ2-5; D remains unclear. The CDR3 contains 12 residues. Trimming stripped 3 bases from V and 2 bases from J, with 4 bases between. Germline values: CDR1 SEHNR, CDR2 FQNEAQ (reference sequence). DNA of the CDR3: TGTGCCAGCAGCTTTGGGCAAGAGACCCAGTACTTC. Its translation: CASSFGQETQYF.

This clonotype was seen only a few times. V gene TRBV12-3 or TRBV12-4 combines with J gene TRBJ1-1, with 7 bases identical to TRBD1. The V and J ends lost 7 bases and 7 bases, in that order; junction bases with no gene match: 12. The CDR3 length is 14 residues. CDR3 protein: CASTDGTVWDEAFF. The CDR3 DNA sequence: TGTGCCAGCACCGACGGGACAGTTTGGGATGAAGCTTTCTTT.

This clonotype was counted ten times or more. The chain is built from TRBV7-2 and TRBJ2-5; TRBD2 is a possible D gene (6 bases). Looked up from germline, CDR1 is SGHTA and CDR2 is FQGNSA. This CDR3 spans 17 amino acids. Deletions cut 5 bases from V and 2 bases from J, with 21 bases between. CDR3 amino acids: CASSQPKGLRGQETQYF. The CDR3 DNA is TGTGCCAGCAGCCAACCCAAGGGACTTCGGGGTCAAGAGACCCAGTACTTC.

In this sample, this clonotype turned up many times. This chain connects TRBV7-6 to TRBJ1-1; D is uncertain. The CDR3 is made up of 16 amino acids. Germline V gene lookup returns CDR1 SGHVS and CDR2 FNYEAQ. V lost 7 bases and J 0 bases, leaving 18 bases between the germline ends. The CDR3 DNA reads TGTGCCAGCACCTCCCACCCCAAGGGCCTGAACACTGAAGCTTTCTTT. This gives the protein CASTSHPKGLNTEAFF. The entire variable domain, with the rest obtained from reference TRBV7-6 and TRBJ1-1, is as follows: GAGVSQSPRYKVTKRGQDVALRCDPISGHVSLYWYRQALGQGPEFLTYFNYEAQQDKSGLPNDRFSAERPEGSISTLTIQRTEQRDSAMYRCASTSHPKGLNTEAFFGQGTRLTVV.

This clonotype came up a few times. This chain connects TRBV5-6 to TRBJ2-7, with D possibly matching TRBD1 (6 bases). Germline V lookup: CDR1 SGHDT, CDR2 YYEEEE. This CDR3 region has 13 residues. V was cut by 4 bases and J by 3 bases, with 11 bases left in between. The CDR3 sequence: CASSMDSYYEQYF. The CDR3 DNA reads TGTGCCAGCAGCATGGACAGCTACTACGAGCAGTACTTC.

This clonotype has at least ten counts. The chain links TRBV12-3 or TRBV12-4 to TRBJ1-1; D is ambiguous. V lost 0 bases, J lost 1 base, and 9 bases lay in between. CDR3 length: 15 amino acids. The CDR3 region is CASSLAGRGNTEAFF. The CDR3 DNA follows: TGTGCCAGCAGTTTAGCGGGGAGAGGGAACACTGAAGCTTTCTTT.

This clonotype was detected many times. The chain carries TRBV12-3 or TRBV12-4 and TRBJ1-1; D not resolved. The length of the CDR3 is 15 residues. Between the trimmed V and J ends, which lost 5 bases and 8 bases, there was a span of 21 bases. The CDR3 DNA reads TGTGCCAGCAGTCTACCCCCCGGATCGGGCAGGGAAGCTTTCTTT. Its translation: CASSLPPGSGREAFF.

This clonotype was observed many times. The V call is TRBV21-1, the J call TRBJ2-5; the table calls TRBD2, which could not be checked here. TRBV21-1 is a documented pseudogene. This CDR3 region has 13 residues. CDR3 in amino acids: CASERRLEETQYF. The CDR3 DNA sequence: TGTGCCAGCGAACGGCGGCTAGAGGAGACCCAGTACTTC.

This clonotype was seen ten or more times. The V call is TRBV5-1, the J call TRBJ2-7; D tentatively reads TRBD1 or TRBD2 (5 bases each). The CDR3 totals 12 residues. The V and J ends lost 3 bases and 7 bases respectively, with 11 bases between them. Germline V CDR1 and CDR2: SGHRS, YFSETQ. CDR3 sequence (DNA): TGCGCCAGCAGCTCAGGGCCGGGGGAGCAGTACTTC. It translates to CASSSGPGEQYF.

This clonotype came up a few times. The chain links TRBV7-8 to TRBJ2-7; 10 bases agree with TRBD2. This CDR3 contains 17 residues. Germline values: CDR1 SGHVS, CDR2 FQNEAQ. J gave up 5 bases and V 6 bases, and 16 bases lay outside the gene matches. The CDR3 loop reads CASSQQGASLAGDEQYF. The CDR3 DNA sequence: TGTGCCAGCAGTCAACAGGGAGCCAGCCTAGCGGGGGACGAGCAGTACTTC.

This clonotype came up many times. This chain connects TRBV11-2 to TRBJ2-5; 7 bases map to TRBD2. The CDR3 totals 15 residues. CDR1 and CDR2 (germline): SGHAT, FQNNGV. V trimming: 1 base; J trimming: 5 bases; junction bases outside the gene matches: 7. The DNA of the CDR3 is TGTGCCAGCAGCTTAGCCCGGACTAGTACGGAGACCCAGTACTTC. Translated: CASSLARTSTETQYF.

The chain couples TRBV28 to TRBJ2-4, with 9 bases fitting TRBD2. The junction had 2 bases not matched to a gene; V was cut back by 0 bases and J by 2 bases. In germline, CDR1 is MDHEN, CDR2 SYDVKM. The CDR3 extends over 16 amino acids. The CDR3 sequence is CASSLWRGGSKNIQYF. In DNA form, the CDR3 reads TGTGCCAGCAGTTTATGGCGGGGGGGATCCAAAAACATTCAGTACTTC.

This clonotype was recorded a few times. J is TRBJ2-1 and V is TRBV7-3, with D possibly being TRBD1 (6 bases). The germline gives CDR1 SGHTA, CDR2 FQGTGA. V was trimmed by 1 base and J by 5 bases, leaving 12 bases between them. CDR3 size: 15 residues. In DNA, the CDR3 is TGTGCCAGCAGCTTAAACCCCGACAGGCACAATGAGCAGTTCTTC. Translation gives CASSLNPDRHNEQFF.

This clonotype was found many times. V and J are TRBV10-3 and TRBJ1-5; D remains unclear. Germline V lookup: CDR1 ENHRY, CDR2 SYGVKD. Trimming cost V 6 bases and J 7 bases, with 10 bases left between them. The CDR3 has 12 residues. The CDR3 coding sequence is TGTGCCATCAGCGACCCCCACCAGCCCCAGCATTTT. It is translated as CAISDPHQPQHF.

This clonotype was seen a few times. V is TRBV6-1 and J is TRBJ2-1; 7 bases align to TRBD1. In germline, CDR1 is MNHNS, CDR2 SASEGT. Trimming at V came to 7 bases and at J to 3 bases, leaving 3 bases not matched to a gene. CDR3 length equals 13 residues. In DNA form, the CDR3 reads TGTGCCAGCATTCGGGACAGCTACAATGAGCAGTTCTTC. Its protein product is CASIRDSYNEQFF.

The chain couples TRBV5-5 to TRBJ1-6; 9 bases are shared with TRBD1. Germline CDR1 reads SGHKS; CDR2 reads YYEKEE (reference sequence). After removal of 4 bases from V and 7 bases from J, the junction contained 6 bases not matched to a gene. This CDR3 contains 15 residues. This chain's CDR3 is CASSSWTGENSPLHF. The CDR3 DNA follows: TGTGCCAGCAGCAGCTGGACAGGGGAAAATTCACCCCTCCACTTT.

This clonotype was seen a few times. This chain joins TRBV2 and TRBJ2-5, with D tentatively TRBD2 (6 bases). CDR3 size: 15 residues. From germline, CDR1 is SNHLY and CDR2 FYNNEI. The V end was cut by 1 base, the J end by 1 base, with 10 bases between. The CDR3 coding sequence is TGTGCCAGCAGTGAAGATTCAGCGGGCCAAGAGACCCAGTACTTC. Amino acids: CASSEDSAGQETQYF.

This clonotype was recorded many times. The CDR3 DNA reads TGTGCCAGCAGCTTTATGGGACCGATCTACGAGCAGTACTTC. As protein: CASSFMGPIYEQYF. This chain uses TRBV11-2 with TRBJ2-7; D might be TRBD1 or TRBD2, each matching 5 bases. The CDR3 sequence is 14 residues long. V shed 3 bases and J shed 3 bases, with 12 bases lying between them. The germline V gene encodes CDR1 SGHAT and CDR2 FQNNGV.

As to this clonotype: The junction differs from germline at one of its ends, possibly a read error. The chain combines TRBV20-1 with TRBJ2-1, with D possibly TRBD2 on 6 matching bases. Germline V gene lookup returns CDR1 DFQATT and CDR2 SNEGSKA (reference sequence). The CDR3 length is 13 residues. The CDR3 DNA follows: TGCAGTGCTAGCGGGAGCTCCTACAATGAGGAGTTCTTC. Its translation: CSASGSSYNEEFF.

This chain connects TRBV12-2 to TRBJ2-7; the DNA was not used to check the table's D call, TRBD2. TRBV12-2 is a pseudogene. This CDR3 has 14 amino acids. CDR3 in DNA: TGTGCAACCAAACACGGGCTAGTCTCCTACGAGCAGTACTTC. Translating it yields CATKHGLVSYEQYF.

A few counts support this clonotype. One junction end does not reproduce the germline sequence, and a read error may be involved. The chain employs TRBV7-7 and TRBJ2-7; 8 positions agree with TRBD1. Germline values: CDR1 SSHAT, CDR2 FNYEAQ (reference sequence). This CDR3 contains 13 residues. For the CDR3, the DNA is TGTGCTAGCAGCGTCCGGGACAGGCTGGCGCAGTACTTC. It is translated as CASSVRDRLAQYF.

This clonotype was counted many times. This sequence joins TRBV19 and TRBJ2-1, with unresolved D. Germline V gene data show CDR1 as LNHDA and CDR2 as SQIVND (reference sequence). The V and J ends lost 0 bases and 1 base respectively, with 7 bases between them. This CDR3 has 15 amino acids. The CDR3 reads CASSIDESSYNEQFF. DNA of the CDR3: TGTGCCAGTAGTATAGATGAAAGTTCCTACAATGAGCAGTTCTTC.

This clonotype came up many times. The V call is TRBV25-1, the J call TRBJ2-2, with 12 bases lining up with TRBD2. Germline lookup yields CDR1 MGHDK and CDR2 SYGVNS. This CDR3 is 14 amino acids long. With 7 bases clipped from V and 7 bases from J, the junction kept 4 bases outside the gene matches. CDR3 loop: CASTGLAGHGELFF. The CDR3 nucleotides read TGTGCCAGCACCGGACTAGCGGGGCACGGGGAGCTGTTTTTT. Combining the CDR3 with reference TRBV25-1 and TRBJ2-2 gives the whole variable domain EADIYQTPRYLVIGTGKKITLECSQTMGHDKMYWYQQDPGMELHLIHYSYGVNSTEKGDLSSESTVSRIRTEHFPLTLESARPSHTSQYLCASTGLAGHGELFFGEGSRLTVL.

This clonotype was found many times. The gene calls are TRBV7-6 and TRBJ2-1; no clear D. Germline assignment: CDR1 SGHVS and CDR2 FNYEAQ. Trimming left V 5 bases short and J 0 bases short, with 8 bases between. The CDR3 contains 14 residues. The CDR3, as DNA: TGTGCCAGCAGCCCGTACAGCTCCTACAATGAGCAGTTCTTC. Translation gives CASSPYSSYNEQFF.